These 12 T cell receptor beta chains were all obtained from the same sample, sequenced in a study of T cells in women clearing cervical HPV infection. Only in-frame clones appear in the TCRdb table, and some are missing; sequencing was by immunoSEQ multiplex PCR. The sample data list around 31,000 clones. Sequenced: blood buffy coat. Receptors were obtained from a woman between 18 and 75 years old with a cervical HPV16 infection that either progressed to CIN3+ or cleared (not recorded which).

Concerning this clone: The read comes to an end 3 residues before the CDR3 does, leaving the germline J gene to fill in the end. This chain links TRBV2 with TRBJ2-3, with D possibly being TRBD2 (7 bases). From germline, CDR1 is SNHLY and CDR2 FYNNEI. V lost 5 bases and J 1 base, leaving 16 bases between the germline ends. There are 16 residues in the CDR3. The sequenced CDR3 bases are TGTGCCAGCAGTTCCCCCCGGGGGGCCGGCACAGATACG. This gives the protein CASSSPRGAGTDT. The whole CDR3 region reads CASSSPRGAGTDTQYF.

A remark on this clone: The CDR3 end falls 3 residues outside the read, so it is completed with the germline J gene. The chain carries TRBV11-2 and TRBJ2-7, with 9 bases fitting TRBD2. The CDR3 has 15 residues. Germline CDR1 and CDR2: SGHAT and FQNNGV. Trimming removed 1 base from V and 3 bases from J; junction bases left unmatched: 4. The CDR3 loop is CASSLGTSAYYEQYF. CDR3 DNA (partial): TGTGCCAGCAGCTTAGGGACTAGCGCGTACTACGAG.

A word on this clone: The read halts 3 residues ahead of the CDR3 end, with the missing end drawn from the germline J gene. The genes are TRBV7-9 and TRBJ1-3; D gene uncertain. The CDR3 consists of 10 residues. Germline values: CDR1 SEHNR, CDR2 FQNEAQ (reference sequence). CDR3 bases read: TGTGCCAGCAGCTTCACGGCC. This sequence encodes CASSFTA. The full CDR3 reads CASSFTAIYF.

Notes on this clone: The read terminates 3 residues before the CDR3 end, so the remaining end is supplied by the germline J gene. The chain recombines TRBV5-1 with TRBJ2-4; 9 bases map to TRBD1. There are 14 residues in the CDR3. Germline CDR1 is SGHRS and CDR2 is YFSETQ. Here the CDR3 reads CASSTQGAQNGQYF. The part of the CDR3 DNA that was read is TGCGCCAGCAGCACACAGGGGGCCCAGAATGGT.

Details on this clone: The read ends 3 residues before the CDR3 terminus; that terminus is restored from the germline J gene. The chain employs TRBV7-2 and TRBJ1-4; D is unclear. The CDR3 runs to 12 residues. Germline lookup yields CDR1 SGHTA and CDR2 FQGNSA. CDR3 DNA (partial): TGTGCCAGCAAACTGATAAATTCACCA. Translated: CASKLINSP. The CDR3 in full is CASKLINSPLFF.

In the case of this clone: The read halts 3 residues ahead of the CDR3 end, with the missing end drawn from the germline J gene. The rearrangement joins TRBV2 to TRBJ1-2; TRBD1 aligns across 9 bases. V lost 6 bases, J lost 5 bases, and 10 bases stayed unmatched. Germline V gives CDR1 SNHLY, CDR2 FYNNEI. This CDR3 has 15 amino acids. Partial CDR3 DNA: TGTGCCAGCAGCCCAGAGGGGACAGGGTCATATGGC. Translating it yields CASSPEGTGSYG. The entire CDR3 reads CASSPEGTGSYGYTF.

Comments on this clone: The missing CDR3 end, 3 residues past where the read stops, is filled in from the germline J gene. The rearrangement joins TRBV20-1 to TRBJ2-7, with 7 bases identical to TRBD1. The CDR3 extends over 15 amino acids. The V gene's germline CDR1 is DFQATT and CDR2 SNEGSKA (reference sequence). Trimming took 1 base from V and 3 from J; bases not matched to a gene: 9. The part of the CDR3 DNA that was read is TGCAGTGCTAGAGGCTACGGGACAGATCTCTACGAG. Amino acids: CSARGYGTDLYE. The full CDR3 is CSARGYGTDLYEQYF.

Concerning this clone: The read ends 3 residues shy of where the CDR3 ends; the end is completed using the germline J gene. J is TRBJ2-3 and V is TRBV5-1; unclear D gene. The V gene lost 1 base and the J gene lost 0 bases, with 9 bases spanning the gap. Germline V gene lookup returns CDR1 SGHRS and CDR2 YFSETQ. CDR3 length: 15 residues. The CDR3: CASSLSLRSTDTQYF. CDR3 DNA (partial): TGCGCCAGCAGCTTGTCACTTCGGAGCACAGATACG.

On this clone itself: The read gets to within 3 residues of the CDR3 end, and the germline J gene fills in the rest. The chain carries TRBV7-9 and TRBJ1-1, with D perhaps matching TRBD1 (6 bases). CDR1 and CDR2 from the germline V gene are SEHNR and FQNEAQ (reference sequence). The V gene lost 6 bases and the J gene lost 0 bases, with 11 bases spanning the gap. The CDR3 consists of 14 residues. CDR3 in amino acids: CASSSTGMNTEAFF. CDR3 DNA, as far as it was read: TGTGCCAGCAGTTCGACAGGAATGAACACTGAA.

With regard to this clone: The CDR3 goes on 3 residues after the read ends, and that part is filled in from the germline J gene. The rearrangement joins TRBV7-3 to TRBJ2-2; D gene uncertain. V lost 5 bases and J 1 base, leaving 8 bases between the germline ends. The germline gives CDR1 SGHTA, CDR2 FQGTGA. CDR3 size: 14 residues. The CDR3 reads CASSPGKNTGELFF. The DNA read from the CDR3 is TGTGCCAGCAGCCCAGGCAAGAACACCGGGGAG.

The covered CDR3 bases are TGCAGCTCGGGACAGTTTGTTGAGACG. As protein: CSSGQFVET. The entire CDR3 protein is CSSGQFVETQYF. This chain uses TRBV29-1 with TRBJ2-3; 7 bases match TRBD1. The read ends 3 residues early relative to the CDR3; the germline J gene fills the gap. This CDR3 has 12 amino acids. Germline lookup yields CDR1 SQVTM and CDR2 ANQGSEA.

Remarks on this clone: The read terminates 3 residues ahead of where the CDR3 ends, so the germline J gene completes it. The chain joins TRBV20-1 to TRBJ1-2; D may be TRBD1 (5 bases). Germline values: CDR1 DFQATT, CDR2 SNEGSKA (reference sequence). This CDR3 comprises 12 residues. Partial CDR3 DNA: TGCAGTGCTGTGGACACATCGCTGGGC. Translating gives CSAVDTSLG. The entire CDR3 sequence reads CSAVDTSLGYTF.